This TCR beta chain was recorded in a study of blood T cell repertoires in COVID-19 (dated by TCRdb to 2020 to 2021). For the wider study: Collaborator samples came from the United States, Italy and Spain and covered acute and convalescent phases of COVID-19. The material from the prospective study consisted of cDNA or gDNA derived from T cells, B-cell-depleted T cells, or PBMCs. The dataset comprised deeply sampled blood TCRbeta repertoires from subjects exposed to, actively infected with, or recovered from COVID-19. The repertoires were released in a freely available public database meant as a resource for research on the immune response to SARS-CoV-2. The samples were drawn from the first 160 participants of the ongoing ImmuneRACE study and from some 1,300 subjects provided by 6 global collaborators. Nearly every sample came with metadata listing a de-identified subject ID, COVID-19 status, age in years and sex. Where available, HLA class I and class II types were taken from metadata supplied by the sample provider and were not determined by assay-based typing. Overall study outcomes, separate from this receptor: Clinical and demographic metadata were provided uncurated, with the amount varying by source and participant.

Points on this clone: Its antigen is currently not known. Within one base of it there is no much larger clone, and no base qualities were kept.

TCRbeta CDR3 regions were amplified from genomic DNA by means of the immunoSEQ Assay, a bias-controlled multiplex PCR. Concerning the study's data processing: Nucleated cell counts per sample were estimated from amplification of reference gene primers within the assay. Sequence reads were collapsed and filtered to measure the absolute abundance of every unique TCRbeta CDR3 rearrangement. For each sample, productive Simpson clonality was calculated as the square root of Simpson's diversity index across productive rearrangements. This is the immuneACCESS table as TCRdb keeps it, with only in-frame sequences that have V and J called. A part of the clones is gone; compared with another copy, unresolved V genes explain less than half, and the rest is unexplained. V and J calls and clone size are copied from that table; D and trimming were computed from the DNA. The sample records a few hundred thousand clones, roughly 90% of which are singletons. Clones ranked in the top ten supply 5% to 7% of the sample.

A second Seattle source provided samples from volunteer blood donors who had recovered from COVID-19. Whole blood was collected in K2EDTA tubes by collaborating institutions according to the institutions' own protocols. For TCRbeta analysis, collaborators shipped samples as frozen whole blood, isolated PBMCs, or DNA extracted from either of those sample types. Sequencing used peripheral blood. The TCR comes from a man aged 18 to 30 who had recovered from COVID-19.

The CDR3 reads as follows: CASSSGTGDTGELFF. The DNA is TGTGCCAGCAGCTCGGGGACAGGGGATACCGGGGAGCTGTTTTTT. The chain joins TRBV11-3 to TRBJ2-2; 10 nucleotides in the junction match TRBD1. The CDR3 runs 15 amino acids, cysteine and phenylalanine included. The sequence is cut down to CDR3 DNA, 45 bases in frame from base 1. The germline V gene supplies CDR1 SGHNT and CDR2 YENEEA. The junction shows trimming of 4 bases on V and 5 bases on J, and the gene matches do not reach 4 bases of it.